Below are 22 T cell receptor beta chains sequenced from a single sample in a study of early T cells in non-severe SARS-CoV-2 infection. TCRdb reprocessed the 5' RACE reads via MiXCR and lists one record per CDR3 protein. The data contain some 25,000 distinct CDR3 sequences, roughly 4.5% of them seen just once; the ten biggest clones take up 9% to 12%. The sequenced sample consisted of whole blood. The receptors here all came from an adult who was a healthcare worker with PCR-confirmed SARS-CoV-2 infection or an uninfected control (not recorded which).

The chain carries TRBV10-2 and TRBJ1-1, with D unclear. The CDR3 contains 13 residues. Trimming shortened V by 5 bases and J by 1 base, and 8 bases separated the two germline ends. CDR1 WSHSY and CDR2 SAAADI come from the germline V gene. The CDR3 sequence: CASSNIGNTEAFF. The CDR3 DNA is TGCGCCAGCAGTAACATAGGGAACACTGAAGCTTTCTTT.

This clonotype has ten or more counts. The chain recombines TRBV7-8 with TRBJ1-1, with TRBD1 matching over 7 bases. The V and J ends lost 3 bases and 7 bases, in that order; junction bases with no gene match: 5. This CDR3 has 13 residues. Germline loops: CDR1 SGHVS, CDR2 FQNEAQ. CDR3 residues: CASSFGGQVEAFF. The CDR3 nucleotides are TGTGCCAGCAGCTTTGGTGGACAGGTTGAAGCTTTCTTT.

Only a few counts were recorded for this clonotype. The CDR3 coding sequence is TGTGCCAGCAGCTTAGCGGGGGCAGGGGGTCAGCCCCAGCATTTT. Residues: CASSLAGAGGQPQHF. V usage is TRBV7-2 and J usage is TRBJ1-5, with 7 bases lining up with TRBD1. CDR1 and CDR2 from the germline V gene are SGHTA and FQGNSA. The CDR3 has 15 residues. V shed 0 bases and J 6 bases; nucleotides not matched to a gene: 5.

In this sample, this clonotype turned up a few times. The V call is TRBV28, the J call TRBJ2-1, with 8 nucleotides matching TRBD1. V lost 11 bases, J lost 4 bases, and 34 bases stayed unmatched. Germline CDR1 reads MDHEN; CDR2 reads SYDVKM. The CDR3 runs 22 residues. CDR3 DNA sequence: TGTGCCCCGTACCGAAGGGACAGGTACAGCGGAGGTGAAGTTCCTATATACAATGAGCAGTTCTTC. This encodes CAPYRRDRYSGGEVPIYNEQFF.

In its sample, this clonotype was seen many times. The V and J genes are TRBV7-9 and TRBJ2-7, with D tentatively TRBD1 or TRBD2 (5 bases each). The germline gives CDR1 SEHNR, CDR2 FQNEAQ (reference sequence). Trimming stripped 0 bases from V and 2 bases from J, with 8 bases between. This CDR3 region has 14 residues. CDR3 nucleotides: TGTGCCAGCAGCTTAGCAGGGACGGCCTACGAGCAGTACTTC. It codes for CASSLAGTAYEQYF.

This clonotype was seen a few times. V gene TRBV29-1 combines with J gene TRBJ1-1; a weak D match, TRBD1 (6 bases). V shed 6 bases and J shed 14 bases, with 19 bases lying between them. CDR3 size: 11 residues. Germline CDR1 and CDR2: SQVTM and ANQGSEA. CDR3 DNA: TGCAGCGTCGGTACAGGGCCCAACCAATTCTTT. Its translation: CSVGTGPNQFF.

This clonotype occurred a few times. Compared with germline, one end of the junction differs, possibly owing to a read error. V and J are TRBV4-2 and TRBJ1-3, with a weak D call TRBD1 (6 bases). The germline V gene encodes CDR1 LGHNA and CDR2 YNFKEQ. This CDR3 has 17 amino acids. CDR3 nucleotides: TGTGCCAGCAGCCAAGAAGTTCGGACAGTCTCTGAAAACACCATATATTTT. Its translation: CASSQEVRTVSENTIYF.

In this sample, this clonotype turned up many times. This chain joins TRBV10-1 and TRBJ2-3; D perhaps matches TRBD1 (5 bases). V was cut by 3 bases and J by 0 bases, with 10 bases left in between. This CDR3 is 15 amino acids long. Germline V gene sequence: CDR1 WNHNN, CDR2 SYGVQD (reference sequence). Written as DNA, the CDR3 is TGCGCCAGCAGTGAAACCCCAGGGAGCACAGATACGCAGTATTTT. Protein product: CASSETPGSTDTQYF.

This clonotype has at least ten counts. This sequence joins TRBV7-2 and TRBJ1-1; D unresolved. This CDR3 has 15 residues. The V end was cut by 5 bases, the J end by 1 base, with 14 bases between. Germline V gene lookup returns CDR1 SGHTA and CDR2 FQGNSA. The CDR3 is CASSPAGRPNTEAFF. DNA for the CDR3: TGTGCCAGCAGCCCGGCGGGCAGGCCGAACACTGAAGCTTTCTTT.

In its sample, this clonotype was seen many times. This rearrangement joins TRBV28 to TRBJ2-7; the match to TRBD1 covers 7 bases. The germline V gene encodes CDR1 MDHEN and CDR2 SYDVKM. After removal of 6 bases from V and 5 bases from J, the junction contained 13 bases not matched to a gene. CDR3 size: 15 residues. This CDR3 is CASRRAGTVKHEQYF. The CDR3 DNA reads as TGTGCCAGCAGGCGCGCCGGGACAGTTAAACACGAGCAGTACTTC.

This clonotype came up many times. This sequence joins TRBV2 and TRBJ2-3; unclear D gene. CDR3 length: 15 amino acids. Germline lookup yields CDR1 SNHLY and CDR2 FYNNEI. V was trimmed by 4 bases and J by 1 base, leaving 12 bases between them. The CDR3 reads CASSVTQLGTDTQYF. CDR3 DNA: TGTGCCAGCAGTGTCACGCAGCTCGGCACAGATACGCAGTATTTT.

This clonotype was counted at least ten times. The chain combines TRBV12-2 with TRBJ1-5. TRBV12-2 is classified as a pseudogene. The CDR3 is 15 amino acids. The CDR3 sequence is CASRLAGHWDQPQHF. In DNA form, the CDR3 reads TGTGCAAGTCGCTTAGCGGGGCATTGGGATCAGCCCCAGCATTTT.

This clonotype came up many times. This chain connects TRBV30 to TRBJ2-2, with a possible D match to TRBD1 (6 bases). Trimming took off 5 bases at V and 4 bases at J, with 20 bases between the two ends. The CDR3 extends over 16 amino acids. CDR1 is GTSNPN, CDR2 SVGIG, per germline (reference sequence). The CDR3 DNA is TGTGCCTGGGGACCTAAACAGGGTTTGGGCACCGGGGAGCTGTTTTTT. Translated, it gives CAWGPKQGLGTGELFF.

This clonotype was seen repeatedly, ten times or more. This rearrangement joins TRBV6-5 to TRBJ1-1; D gene unclear. CDR3 length: 15 residues. Trimming took 5 bases from V and 1 from J, leaving 14 bases between them. Germline CDR1 reads MNHEY; CDR2 reads SVGAGI. The CDR3 protein is CASSLLDKTNTEAFF. CDR3 coding DNA: TGTGCCAGCAGTCTCCTCGACAAGACGAACACTGAAGCTTTCTTT.

Ten or more counts support this clonotype. The rearrangement links TRBV7-9 to TRBJ2-6; the D call may be TRBD1 or TRBD2 (5 bases each). V dropped 7 bases and J dropped 0 bases, with 19 bases sitting between them. Per the germline V gene, CDR1 is SEHNR and CDR2 is FQNEAQ (reference sequence). The CDR3 has 18 residues. This CDR3 reads CASTLPGRDYSGANVLTF. Here the CDR3 DNA reads TGTGCCAGCACGTTGCCGGGGCGAGATTACTCTGGGGCCAACGTCCTGACTTTC.

This clonotype was seen at least ten times. The chain carries TRBV7-9 and TRBJ1-1, with no clear D. The CDR3 consists of 11 residues. Germline CDR1 SEHNR, CDR2 FQNEAQ (reference sequence). Trimming shortened V by 1 base and J by 12 bases, and 9 bases separated the two germline ends. The CDR3 is CASSLGLLPFF. The CDR3, as DNA: TGTGCCAGCAGCTTAGGCCTTTTACCTTTCTTT. The variable domain in full, completed from reference TRBV7-9 and TRBJ1-1, reads DTGVSQNPRHKITKRGQNVTFRCDPISEHNRLYWYRQTLGQGPEFLTYFQNEAQLEKSRLLSDRFSAERPKGSFSTLEIQRTEQGDSAMYLCASSLGLLPFFGQGTRLTVV.

This clonotype turned up a few times. The rearrangement joins TRBV5-1 to TRBJ1-2; 10 nucleotides match TRBD1. CDR1 is SGHRS, CDR2 YFSETQ, per germline. The length of the CDR3 is 14 residues. The J segment lost 5 bases and the V segment lost 4 bases, leaving 5 bases of the junction unmatched. CDR3 DNA sequence: TGCGCCAGCAGCCCCCCGGACAGGGGGTATGGCTACACCTTC. Its protein is CASSPPDRGYGYTF.

This clonotype appeared many times. This chain connects TRBV28 to TRBJ2-5; a weak D match, TRBD1 (5 bases). The CDR3 length is 12 residues. Germline V gene sequence: CDR1 MDHEN, CDR2 SYDVKM. Trimming left V 5 bases short and J 4 bases short, with 8 bases between. CDR3 bases: TGTGCCAGCAGTCAGGGTTTAGAGACCCAGTACTTC. Translating gives CASSQGLETQYF.

This clonotype was counted at least ten times. The J gene is TRBJ2-1, the V gene TRBV6-5; D not resolved. Trimming took 0 bases from V and 7 from J, leaving 4 bases between them. There are 12 residues in the CDR3. Germline-derived CDR1 and CDR2 are MNHEY and SVGAGI. The CDR3 nucleotides are TGTGCCAGCAGTTACTCGATGAATGAGCAGTTCTTC. Its protein is CASSYSMNEQFF.

This clonotype has a count of ten or more. The chain couples TRBV5-1 to TRBJ2-1; TRBD1 matches 7 bases. Germline V CDR1 and CDR2: SGHRS, YFSETQ. The trim removed 0 bases at V and 6 bases at J, leaving 6 bases unmatched. The CDR3 totals 15 residues. DNA of the CDR3: TGCGCCAGCAGCTTGGTGCAGGGGACAGTCAATGAGCAGTTCTTC. As protein: CASSLVQGTVNEQFF.

This clonotype was observed many times. J is TRBJ2-5 and V is TRBV7-9; D is ambiguous. The CDR3 spans 14 residues. Germline loops: CDR1 SEHNR, CDR2 FQNEAQ (reference sequence). The V end lost 3 bases, the J end lost 2 bases, and 10 bases lay between the germline ends. Here the CDR3 reads CASSLSQWQETQYF. Here the CDR3 DNA reads TGTGCCAGCAGCTTGAGTCAGTGGCAAGAGACCCAGTACTTC.

This clonotype was counted between two and nine times. The rearrangement uses TRBV7-9 and TRBJ2-1; 12 positions agree with TRBD1. The CDR3 runs 15 residues. In germline, CDR1 is SEHNR, CDR2 FQNEAQ (reference sequence). Trimming removed 5 bases from V and 7 bases from J; junction bases left unmatched: 6. CDR3 sequence reads: CASSPRDRGLNEQFF. For the CDR3, the DNA is TGTGCCAGCAGCCCCCGGGACAGGGGGCTTAATGAGCAGTTCTTC.